The 13 T cell receptor beta chains below come from one sample, sequenced in a study of regulatory T cells in long-lasting Graves disease. As to time point: newly diagnosed GD, antithyroid drugs for less than 3 months. The TCR library used RNA extracted from PBMCs. Construction of the TCR beta libraries employed iRepertoire HTBI primers in conjunction with Arm-PCR of CDR3 regions. Via MiXCR, TCRdb re-called the multiplex PCR reads, giving one row per CDR3 protein. The repertoire holds about 540,000 distinct CDR3 sequences, with roughly 12% as singletons. Separately, the same data were catalogued under a study of T cells in Graves' hyperthyroidism and ophthalmopathy.

Specimen: peripheral blood mononuclear cells (PBMCs), collected at new diagnosis, from a patient treated with antithyroid drugs. These receptor sequences come from a man aged 25 to 40 with Graves disease.

This clonotype was picked up many times. Here the CDR3 reads CSARSTGGAPEETQYF. As DNA, the CDR3 is TGCAGTGCTAGGAGCACAGGGGGCGCCCCGGAAGAGACCCAGTACTTC. V gene TRBV20-1 combines with J gene TRBJ2-5; 9 nucleotides align to TRBD1. V dropped 3 bases and J dropped 3; count of bases not matched to a gene: 11. CDR3 length equals 16 residues. Germline V gene data show CDR1 as DFQATT and CDR2 as SNEGSKA (reference sequence).

In this sample, this clonotype turned up many times. J is TRBJ2-1 and V is TRBV29-1, with 7 bases that match TRBD2. This CDR3 region has 13 residues. CDR1 and CDR2 (germline): SQVTM, ANQGSEA. The V gene end was trimmed by 5 bases and the J gene end by 7 bases; junction bases not matched to a gene: 8. The CDR3 DNA reads as TGCAGCGTTCAGGTGATTAGCGGGAATGAGCAGTTCTTC. It yields the protein CSVQVISGNEQFF.

This clonotype has a handful of counts. The chain recombines TRBV6-5 with TRBJ1-2, with D unclear. Trimming removed 2 bases from V and 8 bases from J, with 12 bases in between. This CDR3 is 13 amino acids long. Looked up from germline, CDR1 is MNHEY and CDR2 is SVGAGI. This CDR3 is CASSYQLTRGYTF. The CDR3 DNA follows: TGTGCCAGCAGTTACCAACTTACGAGGGGCTACACCTTC.

Comments on this clonotype: The junction departs from germline at one end; a sequencing error may be responsible. CDR3 nucleotides: TGTGCCAGCAGCTTGGAAACAGGGGGCGCGGGGGGCTACGCCTTC. Translating it yields CASSLETGGAGGYAF. This chain links TRBV7-9 with TRBJ1-2; 9 bases align to TRBD1. The germline gives CDR1 SEHNR, CDR2 FQNEAQ (reference sequence). The CDR3 spans 15 residues.

This clonotype has ten or more counts. The CDR3 sequence is CASSWTLAYEQYF. Written as DNA, the CDR3 is TGTGCCAGCAGTTGGACACTAGCCTACGAGCAGTACTTC. This chain joins TRBV12-3 or TRBV12-4 and TRBJ2-7, with D possibly being TRBD1 or TRBD2 (5 bases each). The CDR3 is made up of 13 amino acids. V lost 4 bases to trimming and J lost 2 bases, with 9 bases between them.

This clonotype has a count of ten or more. J is TRBJ1-1 and V is TRBV2, with D unclear. V lost 5 bases and J 1 base, leaving 8 bases between the germline ends. The CDR3 loop spans 13 amino acids. Germline CDR1 is SNHLY and CDR2 is FYNNEI. The CDR3 region is CASSNWRNTEAFF. The CDR3 coding sequence is TGTGCCAGCAGTAACTGGAGGAACACTGAAGCTTTCTTT. Using reference TRBV2 and TRBJ1-1 for the parts outside the CDR3, the full variable domain is EPEVTQTPSHQVTQMGQEVILRCVPISNHLYFYWYRQILGQKVEFLVSFYNNEISEKSEIFDDQFSVERPDGSNFTLKIRSTKLEDSAMYFCASSNWRNTEAFFGQGTRLTVV.

This clonotype was seen more than once but under ten times. The chain has TRBV20-1 and TRBJ2-1, with D possibly matching TRBD2 (7 bases). Trimming removed 4 bases at V and 2 bases at J, with 15 bases between. The CDR3 runs 15 residues. Germline V CDR1 and CDR2: DFQATT, SNEGSKA (reference sequence). DNA of the CDR3: TGCAGTGCTACCGGGGGGCGGGGTACCTACAATGAGCAGTTCTTC. This translates into CSATGGRGTYNEQFF.

This clonotype was detected ten times or more. The chain combines TRBV20-1 with TRBJ2-7; unclear D gene. V lost 8 bases, J lost 0 bases, and 11 bases lay in between. The CDR3 is made up of 12 amino acids. Germline loops: CDR1 DFQATT, CDR2 SNEGSKA (reference sequence). DNA of the CDR3: TGCAGTTTAGACGCGACCTCCTACGAGCAGTACTTC. This encodes CSLDATSYEQYF.

This clonotype was seen ten or more times. The chain carries TRBV5-1 and TRBJ1-4; D unclear. Germline assignment: CDR1 SGHRS and CDR2 YFSETQ. Trimming stripped 0 bases from V and 3 bases from J, with 9 bases between. The CDR3 totals 15 residues. For the CDR3, the DNA is TGCGCCAGCAGCTTGGGGGGAAGTCCTAATGAAAAACTGTTTTTT. Translation: CASSLGGSPNEKLFF.

This clonotype was seen ten or more times. This chain links TRBV6-1 with TRBJ1-1; D remains unclear. The length of the CDR3 is 13 residues. Trimming stripped 3 bases from V and 3 bases from J, with 8 bases between. Germline CDR1 and CDR2: MNHNS and SASEGT. In nucleotides, the CDR3 is TGTGCCAGCAGTGATGGCAGATACACTGAAGCTTTCTTT. Translation gives CASSDGRYTEAFF.

The table lists this clonotype with many counts. As DNA, the CDR3 is TGTGCCAGTAGTATAGGCGGGAGGGCGATGAACACTGAAGCTTTCTTT. Translating gives CASSIGGRAMNTEAFF. The chain links TRBV19 to TRBJ1-1; D is undetermined. Per the germline V gene, CDR1 is LNHDA and CDR2 is SQIVND (reference sequence). V lost 1 base and J lost 0, with 12 bases in between. The CDR3 extends over 16 amino acids.

This clonotype was observed a single time. Possible read error: a much larger clone is one base away. The rearrangement uses TRBV9 and TRBJ2-7; 15 bases match TRBD2. The germline CDR1 and CDR2 sequences are SGDLS and YYNGEE. This CDR3 region has 15 residues. V was clipped by 4 bases and J by 7 bases; unmatched bases: 6. This chain's CDR3 is CASSPRTSGREEQYF. DNA for the CDR3: TGTGCCAGCAGCCCCCGGACTAGCGGGAGGGAAGAGCAGTACTTC.

The rearrangement links TRBV7-9 to TRBJ2-1; TRBD1 matches 8 bases. The CDR3 sequence is 13 residues long. Germline-derived CDR1 and CDR2 are SEHNR and FQNEAQ (reference sequence). Trimming took 5 bases from V and 15 from J; bases not matched to a gene: 12. CDR3 amino acids: CASSPPQGVKRFF. CDR3 DNA: TGTGCCAGCAGCCCCCCACAGGGGGTTAAGCGGTTCTTC.